The 25 T cell receptor beta chains below come from one sample, sequenced in a study of T cells in Graves' hyperthyroidism and ophthalmopathy. Amplified regions were TCR beta CDR3 sequences from RNA transcripts. Carried out on the TCR CDR3, a first-round RT-PCR used the HTBI primer set. TCRdb redid the calling of the multiplex PCR reads with MiXCR, one entry per CDR3 protein. The table shows about 640,000 distinct CDR3 sequences, with under 25% occurring only once. Sequencing was performed on blood. These receptors were collected from a man aged 25-40 years with Graves' ophthalmopathy.

The gene calls are TRBV28 and TRBJ1-5; D unresolved. The germline V and J ends were trimmed by 5 bases and 4 bases, with 15 bases remaining between them. Germline V gene lookup returns CDR1 MDHEN and CDR2 SYDVKM. CDR3 length: 15 residues. The CDR3 protein is CASSRYTGPNQPQHF. DNA for the CDR3: TGTGCCAGCAGTCGCTATACCGGGCCTAATCAGCCCCAGCATTTT. The complete variable domain, with remaining parts taken from reference TRBV28 and TRBJ1-5, reads DVKVTQSSRYLVKRTGEKVFLECVQDMDHENMFWYRQDPGLGLRLIYFSYDVKMKEKGDIPEGYSVSREKKERFSLILESASTNQTSMYLCASSRYTGPNQPQHFGDGTRLSIL.

Worth noting for this clonotype: Mismatch with germline at one junction end may stem from a read error. The CDR3 DNA reads TGTACCAGCAGCCCCCGCCGGGACGTCAACCGGGACAATGAGCAGTTCTTC. Protein sequence: CTSSPRRDVNRDNEQFF. The V call is TRBV7-9, the J call TRBJ2-1; D may correspond to TRBD1 or TRBD2 (5 bases each). This CDR3 comprises 17 residues. Germline V gene data show CDR1 as SEHNR and CDR2 as FQNEAQ (reference sequence).

Ten or more counts support this clonotype. The V gene is TRBV28, the J gene TRBJ1-1; D gene unclear. Trimming shortened V by 4 bases and J by 2 bases, and 14 bases separated the two germline ends. CDR3 length: 15 amino acids. Germline CDR1 and CDR2: MDHEN and SYDVKM. In nucleotides, the CDR3 is TGTGCCAGCAGTTCCTTGACGGGTATCAACACTGAAGCTTTCTTT. Translated, it gives CASSSLTGINTEAFF. Complete variable domain (other parts from reference TRBV28 and TRBJ1-1): DVKVTQSSRYLVKRTGEKVFLECVQDMDHENMFWYRQDPGLGLRLIYFSYDVKMKEKGDIPEGYSVSREKKERFSLILESASTNQTSMYLCASSSLTGINTEAFFGQGTRLTVV.

This clonotype was counted a few times. This chain joins TRBV2 and TRBJ2-5; TRBD2 agrees at 8 bases. The CDR3 is 15 amino acids. CDR1 and CDR2 (germline): SNHLY, FYNNEI. The V and J ends lost 2 bases and 2 bases, in that order; junction bases with no gene match: 4. The CDR3, as DNA: TGTGCCAGCAGTGAACAAGGACTAGCTCAAGAGACCCAGTACTTC. This translates into CASSEQGLAQETQYF.

This chain links TRBV6-1 with TRBJ2-7; TRBD2 matches at 10 bases. CDR1 is MNHNS, CDR2 SASEGT, per germline. The CDR3 loop spans 15 amino acids. With V trimmed by 6 bases and J by 7 bases, 12 bases remained unmatched. The CDR3 reads CASSHYEREGREQYF. In DNA, the CDR3 is TGTGCCAGCAGCCATTACGAGCGGGAGGGCAGAGAGCAGTACTTC.

The chain recombines TRBV5-1 with TRBJ1-2, with TRBD1 as a possible D gene (5 bases). V lost 2 bases and J lost 4, with 12 bases in between. This CDR3 has 14 residues. The germline V gene has CDR1 SGHRS and CDR2 YFSETQ. The CDR3, as DNA: TGCGCCAGCAGCTTAGGGGCCAGTGTCTATGGCTACACCTTC. Residues: CASSLGASVYGYTF.

Ten or more counts support this clonotype. The junction differs from germline at one of its ends, possibly a read error. The J gene is TRBJ2-7, the V gene TRBV5-5, with 7 bases matching TRBD2. Germline V gene sequence: CDR1 SGHKS, CDR2 YYEKEE (reference sequence). The length of the CDR3 is 14 residues. CDR3 amino acids: CASSLGEGPYEQYF. The CDR3 nucleotides are TGTGCCAGCAGTTTGGGGGAGGGCCCCTACGAGCAGTACTTC.

This rearrangement joins TRBV19 to TRBJ1-5, with D perhaps matching TRBD1 (5 bases). V lost 3 bases and J 0 bases, leaving 15 bases between the germline ends. Germline values: CDR1 LNHDA, CDR2 SQIVND (reference sequence). CDR3 length: 17 amino acids. In DNA, the CDR3 is TGTGCCAGTAGTATGGGCAGGGCCGGGAATAGCAATCAGCCCCAGCATTTT. This translates into CASSMGRAGNSNQPQHF.

This chain links TRBV4-2 with TRBJ2-7, with D perhaps matching TRBD1 (5 bases). Per germline, CDR1 LGHNA and CDR2 YNFKEQ. Trimming removed 2 bases at V and 5 bases at J, with 16 bases between. CDR3 size: 15 residues. As DNA, the CDR3 is TGTGCCAGCAGCCAATCGGAGTCAGGGATCCACGAGCAGTACTTC. Translating it yields CASSQSESGIHEQYF.

This clonotype was observed at least ten times. The CDR3 DNA sequence: TGTGCCAGCAGCTTGCGTGGACTAGCGGACACAGATACGCAGTATTTT. This encodes CASSLRGLADTDTQYF. The chain uses TRBV7-8 and TRBJ2-3; 10 bases match TRBD2. V trimming: 3 bases; J trimming: 2 bases; junction bases outside the gene matches: 5. This CDR3 contains 16 residues. Looked up from germline, CDR1 is SGHVS and CDR2 is FQNEAQ.

This clonotype was counted ten times or more. V and J are TRBV20-1 and TRBJ2-2, with D tentatively TRBD2 (5 bases). The V end was cut by 6 bases, the J end by 4 bases, with 15 bases between. Germline V gene sequence: CDR1 DFQATT, CDR2 SNEGSKA (reference sequence). CDR3 length equals 14 residues. The CDR3 sequence is CSARDYKGTGELFF. The CDR3 coding sequence is TGCAGTGCCCGGGATTACAAGGGCACCGGGGAGCTGTTTTTT.

This clonotype was observed a few times. The chain has TRBV6-1 and TRBJ2-3, with 8 bases fitting TRBD2. Per germline, CDR1 MNHNS and CDR2 SASEGT. The trim removed 5 bases at V and 7 bases at J, leaving 14 bases unmatched. CDR3 size: 16 residues. The DNA for the CDR3 is TGTGCCAGCAGTCACCCTTTCGGGGGGGGTTCCAATACGCAGTATTTT. Translated, it gives CASSHPFGGGSNTQYF.

The chain recombines TRBV5-4 with TRBJ2-2; D is unclear. V was clipped by 3 bases and J by 1 base, with 7 bases between them. This CDR3 contains 14 residues. Germline CDR1 SGHNT, CDR2 YYREEE (reference sequence). The CDR3 region is CASSWAQNTGELFF. As DNA, the CDR3 is TGTGCCAGCAGCTGGGCCCAGAACACCGGGGAGCTGTTTTTT.

A few counts support this clonotype. The V call is TRBV30, the J call TRBJ2-2; possibly TRBD1 or TRBD2 for D (5 bases each). Trimming removed 0 bases at V and 4 bases at J, with 12 bases between. The CDR3 consists of 15 residues. CDR1 is GTSNPN, CDR2 SVGIG, per germline (reference sequence). The CDR3 coding sequence is TGTGCCTGGAGTGTACTTGGGGCGGGCACCGGGGAGCTGTTTTTT. It specifies CAWSVLGAGTGELFF.

The V call is TRBV18, the J call TRBJ1-2; D is unresolved. The germline CDR1 and CDR2 sequences are KGHSH and LQKENI. Trimming stripped 6 bases from V and 0 bases from J, with 23 bases between. The length of the CDR3 is 18 residues. The CDR3, as DNA: TGTGCCAGCTCCGGAACTAGCCAGAAGGGTGGTCCTAACTATGGCTACACCTTC. Its translation: CASSGTSQKGGPNYGYTF.

A remark on this clonotype: A much larger clone sits a single nucleotide away, making a read error possible. This is likely a read error, given that the CDR3 carries no conserved phenylalanine or tryptophan at its end. The chain carries TRBV7-2 and TRBJ1-1; D gene uncertain. The CDR3 is 14 amino acids. Deletions cut 1 base from V and 1 base from J, with 7 bases between. CDR1 and CDR2 (germline): SGHTA, FQGNSA. CDR3 sequence: CASSLGFANTEAFL. In DNA, the CDR3 is TGTGCCAGCAGCTTAGGGTTTGCGAACACTGAAGCTTTCCTT.

Note on this clonotype: This may be a read error, as it is one base from a much larger clone. The CDR3 carries no conserved terminal phenylalanine or tryptophan, so it likely arises from a read error. This chain connects TRBV7-3 to TRBJ2-1; D not resolved. This CDR3 contains 13 residues. Germline CDR1 is SGHTA and CDR2 is FQGTGA. With 3 bases removed from V and 0 bases from J, the gap between germline ends came to 3 bases. The CDR3 is CASSFDSYNEQFL. The CDR3 DNA is TGTGCCAGCAGCTTTGACTCCTACAATGAGCAGTTCCTC.

The chain uses TRBV5-1 and TRBJ2-1, with TRBD1 matching 10 bases. Germline CDR1 and CDR2: SGHRS and YFSETQ. This CDR3 region has 19 residues. Unmatched junction bases numbered 19, after V lost 4 bases and J lost 6 bases. The CDR3 bases are TGCGCCAGCAGCCTTCGGAGGACAGGGGGGGACCCCGGCTCCAATGAGCAGTTCTTC. Amino acids: CASSLRRTGGDPGSNEQFF.

This clonotype was seen at least ten times. This chain links TRBV7-8 with TRBJ2-1; possible D gene TRBD2, 6 bases. The CDR3 consists of 16 residues. Germline V gene lookup returns CDR1 SGHVS and CDR2 FQNEAQ. V was clipped by 1 base and J by 1 base, with 11 bases between them. The DNA for the CDR3 is TGTGCCAGCAGCTTAGTAGCGGAGTCATCCTACAATGAGCAGTTCTTC. Translated, it gives CASSLVAESSYNEQFF. The full variable domain, in which reference TRBV7-8 and TRBJ2-1 provide the parts outside the CDR3, is GAGVSQSPRYKVAKRGQDVALRCDPISGHVSLFWYQQALGQGPEFLTYFQNEAQLDKSGLPSDRFFAERPEGSVSTLKIQRTQQEDSAVYLCASSLVAESSYNEQFFGPGTRLTVL.

This chain joins TRBV6-2 or TRBV6-3 and TRBJ2-3; 12 bases are shared with TRBD2. CDR1 is MNHEY and CDR2 is SVGEGT in the germline V gene. The CDR3 sequence is 17 residues long. Unmatched junction bases numbered 8, after V lost 5 bases and J lost 2 bases. The CDR3 DNA reads TGTGCCAGCAGTCTACTAGCGGGAGGCGCTAACACAGATACGCAGTATTTT. Its translation is CASSLLAGGANTDTQYF.

This clonotype occurred many times. V and J are TRBV28 and TRBJ1-1, with D possibly being TRBD1 (6 bases). The germline V gene encodes CDR1 MDHEN and CDR2 SYDVKM. V was pared by 2 bases and J by 3 bases, with 10 bases between. This CDR3 region has 14 residues. CDR3 region: CASSLKGGDTEAFF. CDR3 DNA sequence: TGTGCCAGCAGTTTAAAGGGGGGGGACACTGAAGCTTTCTTT.

Note on this clonotype: A much larger clone differs from this one at a single base, so this may be a read error. The chain employs TRBV7-2 and TRBJ1-1; TRBD1 is a possible D gene (6 bases). Trimming removed 5 bases from V and 5 bases from J, with 15 bases in between. The CDR3 totals 14 residues. CDR1 SGHTA and CDR2 FQGNSA come from the germline V gene. The CDR3 protein is CASSLKGVATEAFF. DNA for the CDR3: TGTGCCAGCAGCCTAAAGGGGGTAGCGACTGAAGCTTTCTTT.

V is TRBV5-6 and J is TRBJ2-1; a possible D gene is TRBD2 (6 bases). V was pared by 2 bases and J by 5 bases, with 11 bases between. The CDR3 extends over 14 amino acids. The V gene's germline CDR1 is SGHDT and CDR2 YYEEEE. CDR3 nucleotide sequence: TGTGCCAGCAGCTTCGGAGGGGACGACAATGAGCAGTTCTTC. This sequence encodes CASSFGGDDNEQFF.

In regard to this clonotype: An end of the junction differs from the germline gene, which may be a read error. The chain employs TRBV18 and TRBJ2-7; 7 bases map to TRBD1. CDR1 is KGHSH and CDR2 is LQKENI in the germline V gene. CDR3 length: 14 residues. CDR3 nucleotides: TGTACCAGCTCACCATTGGACAGGTCCTACGAGCAGTACTTC. It is translated as CTSSPLDRSYEQYF.

In its sample, this clonotype was seen a few times. The chain combines TRBV20-1 with TRBJ2-2; 9 nucleotides agree with TRBD1. The V and J ends lost 5 bases and 7 bases, in that order; junction bases with no gene match: 8. This CDR3 is 14 amino acids long. CDR1 and CDR2 (germline): DFQATT, SNEGSKA (reference sequence). CDR3 bases: TGCAGTGCTGGCCGGGACAGGGAAGGCGGGGAGCTGTTTTTT. Residues: CSAGRDREGGELFF.